The 5 T cell receptor beta chains below were found in one sample sequenced in a study of beta chain features in type 1 diabetes. No antigen has been assigned to these receptors. Study results and limitations: Significant though moderate, a shortening of TCRB CDR3s appeared in all four CD4+ subsets of Type 1 diabetes patients.

The study reverse transcribed the entire isolated RNA, so it sequenced expressed TCRB transcripts. Assay: immunoSEQ multiplex PCR; the TCRdb copy retains only in-frame clones and omits some. The data show roughly 260,000 clones, 20% seen once. The specimen was naive CD4+ T cells from blood. The receptors originated from a woman aged 40 to 55 with type 1 diabetes.

This clone appeared a few times. The rearrangement links TRBV7-9 to TRBJ2-7; 7 bases map to TRBD1. The CDR3 totals 16 residues. V shed 4 bases, J shed 2 bases, and the junction held 11 bases outside the gene matches. Germline CDR1 is SEHNR and CDR2 is FQNEAQ (reference sequence). The CDR3 DNA follows: TGTGCCAGCAGCTCCCCCGGGACAGCCTGGACCTACGAGCAGTACTTC. This codes for CASSSPGTAWTYEQYF.

This clone was detected a few times. The V and J genes are TRBV28 and TRBJ1-2; the D gene is possibly TRBD1 (5 bases). The CDR3 runs 16 residues. Germline CDR1 MDHEN, CDR2 SYDVKM. Trimming took 8 bases from V and 4 from J, leaving 23 bases between them. CDR3 DNA: TGTGCCAGCTACCCATCCGGGACTCAAACAAGCTATGGCTACACCTTC. Translating gives CASYPSGTQTSYGYTF.

V gene TRBV5-1 combines with J gene TRBJ2-1; TRBD2 matches 7 bases. The CDR3 spans 16 residues. J lost 6 bases, V lost 4 bases, and 13 bases had no gene match. Germline V gene sequence: CDR1 SGHRS, CDR2 YFSETQ. The CDR3 bases are TGCGCCAGCAGCAAACCTAGCGGTGGGGGTTCCAATGAGCAGTTCTTC. It specifies CASSKPSGGGSNEQFF.

This clone was counted a few times. Other DNA sequences in the same sample also yield this CDR3. V and J are TRBV29-1 and TRBJ1-5; 7 nucleotides agree with TRBD1. Germline loops: CDR1 SQVTM, CDR2 ANQGSEA. Trimming took 4 bases from V and 7 from J; bases not matched to a gene: 4. This CDR3 has 12 amino acids. This CDR3 is CSVGTGGQPQHF. The CDR3, as DNA: TGCAGCGTTGGGACAGGAGGGCAGCCCCAGCATTTT.

This CDR3 reads CASSVGRGYETQYF. The CDR3, as DNA: TGTGCCAGCAGCGTAGGTCGGGGGTATGAGACCCAGTACTTC. The gene calls are TRBV9 and TRBJ2-5; a weak D match, TRBD2 (6 bases). The germline gives CDR1 SGDLS, CDR2 YYNGEE. This CDR3 is 14 amino acids long. The V and J ends lost 0 bases and 5 bases respectively, with 11 bases between them.